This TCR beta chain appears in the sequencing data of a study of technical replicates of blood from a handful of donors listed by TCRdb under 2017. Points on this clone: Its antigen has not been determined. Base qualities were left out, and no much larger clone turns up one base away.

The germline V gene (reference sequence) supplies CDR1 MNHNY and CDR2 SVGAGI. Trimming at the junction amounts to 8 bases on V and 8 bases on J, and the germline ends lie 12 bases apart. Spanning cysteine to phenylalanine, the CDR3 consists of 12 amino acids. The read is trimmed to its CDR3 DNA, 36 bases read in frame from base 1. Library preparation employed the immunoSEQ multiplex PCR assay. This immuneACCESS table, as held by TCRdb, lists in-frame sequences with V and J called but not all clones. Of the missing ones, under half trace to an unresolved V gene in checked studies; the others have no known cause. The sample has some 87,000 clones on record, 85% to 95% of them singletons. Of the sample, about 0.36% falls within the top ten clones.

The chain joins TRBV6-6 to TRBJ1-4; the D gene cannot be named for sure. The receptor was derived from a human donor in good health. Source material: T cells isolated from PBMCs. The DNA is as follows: TGTGCCAGCCGAGGACTTGGCGAAAAACTGTTTTTT. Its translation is CASRGLGEKLFF.